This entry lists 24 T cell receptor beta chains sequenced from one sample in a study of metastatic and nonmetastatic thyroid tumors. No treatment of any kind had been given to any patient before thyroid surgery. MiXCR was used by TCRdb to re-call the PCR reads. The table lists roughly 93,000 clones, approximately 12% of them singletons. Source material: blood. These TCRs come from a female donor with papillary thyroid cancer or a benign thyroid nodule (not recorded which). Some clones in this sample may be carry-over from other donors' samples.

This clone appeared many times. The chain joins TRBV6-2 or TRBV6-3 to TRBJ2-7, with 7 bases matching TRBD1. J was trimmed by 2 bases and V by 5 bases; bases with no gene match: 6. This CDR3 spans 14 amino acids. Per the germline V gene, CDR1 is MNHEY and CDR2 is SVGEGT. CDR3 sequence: CASSTGTEPYEQYF. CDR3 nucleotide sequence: TGTGCCAGCAGTACCGGGACAGAGCCCTACGAGCAGTACTTC.

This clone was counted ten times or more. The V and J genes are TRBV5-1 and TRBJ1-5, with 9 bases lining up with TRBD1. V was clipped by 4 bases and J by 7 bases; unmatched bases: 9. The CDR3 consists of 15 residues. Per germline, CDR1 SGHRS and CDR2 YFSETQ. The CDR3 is CASSLTGGARQPQHF. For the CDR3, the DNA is TGCGCCAGCAGCCTTACAGGGGGCGCCCGGCAGCCCCAGCATTTT.

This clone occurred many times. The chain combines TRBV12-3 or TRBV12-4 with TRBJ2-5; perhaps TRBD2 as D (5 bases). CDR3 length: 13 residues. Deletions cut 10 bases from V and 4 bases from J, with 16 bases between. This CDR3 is CANKGRGGETQYF. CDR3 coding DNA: TGTGCCAATAAAGGACGAGGAGGAGAGACCCAGTACTTC.

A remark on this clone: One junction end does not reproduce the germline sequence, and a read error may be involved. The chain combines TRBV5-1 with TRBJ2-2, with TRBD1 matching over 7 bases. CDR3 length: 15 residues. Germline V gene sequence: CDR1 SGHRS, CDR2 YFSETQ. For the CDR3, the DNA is TGCTCCAGCAGCTTAGCCGGACAGGAGAACGGGGATCTGTTTTTT. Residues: CSSSLAGQENGDLFF.

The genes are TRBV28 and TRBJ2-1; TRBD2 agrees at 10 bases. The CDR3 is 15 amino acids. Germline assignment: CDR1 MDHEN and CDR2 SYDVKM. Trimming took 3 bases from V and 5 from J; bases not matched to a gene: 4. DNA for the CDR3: TGTGCCAGCAGTTTCGAAAGCGGGGGGGACAATGAGCAGTTCTTC. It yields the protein CASSFESGGDNEQFF.

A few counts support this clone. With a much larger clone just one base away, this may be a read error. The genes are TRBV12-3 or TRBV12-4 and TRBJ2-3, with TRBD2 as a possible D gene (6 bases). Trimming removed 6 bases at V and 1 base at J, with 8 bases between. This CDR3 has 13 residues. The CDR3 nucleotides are TGTGCCAGCAGAGAGCGGGGCACAGATACGCAGTATTTT. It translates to CASRERGTDTQYF.

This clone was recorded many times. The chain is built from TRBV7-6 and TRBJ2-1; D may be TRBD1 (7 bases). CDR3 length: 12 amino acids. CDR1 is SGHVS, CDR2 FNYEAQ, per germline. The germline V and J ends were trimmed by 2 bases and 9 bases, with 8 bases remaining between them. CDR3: CASSLQGGEQFF. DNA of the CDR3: TGTGCCAGCAGCTTACAGGGGGGTGAGCAGTTCTTC.

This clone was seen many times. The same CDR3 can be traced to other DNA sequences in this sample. CDR3 DNA sequence: TGCAGTGCGGAGGTCGTAATTAGGGGACGGACCTATGGCTACACCTTC. This sequence encodes CSAEVVIRGRTYGYTF. J is TRBJ1-2 and V is TRBV20-1; D might be TRBD1 (5 bases). V lost 6 bases, J lost 4 bases, and 24 bases lay in between. The length of the CDR3 is 16 residues. Germline loops: CDR1 DFQATT, CDR2 SNEGSKA (reference sequence).

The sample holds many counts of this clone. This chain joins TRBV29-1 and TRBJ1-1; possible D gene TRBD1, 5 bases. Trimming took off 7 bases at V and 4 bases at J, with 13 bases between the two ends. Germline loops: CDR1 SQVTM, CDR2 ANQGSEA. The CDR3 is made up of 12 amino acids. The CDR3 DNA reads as TGCAGCGGGGGCAATGTGGGCACTGAAGCTTTCTTT. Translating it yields CSGGNVGTEAFF.

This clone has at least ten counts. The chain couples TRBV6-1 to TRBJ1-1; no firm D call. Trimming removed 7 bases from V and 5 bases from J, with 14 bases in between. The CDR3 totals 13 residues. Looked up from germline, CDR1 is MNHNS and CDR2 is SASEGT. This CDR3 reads CASISATGTEAFF. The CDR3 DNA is TGTGCCAGCATATCTGCCACGGGGACTGAAGCTTTCTTT.

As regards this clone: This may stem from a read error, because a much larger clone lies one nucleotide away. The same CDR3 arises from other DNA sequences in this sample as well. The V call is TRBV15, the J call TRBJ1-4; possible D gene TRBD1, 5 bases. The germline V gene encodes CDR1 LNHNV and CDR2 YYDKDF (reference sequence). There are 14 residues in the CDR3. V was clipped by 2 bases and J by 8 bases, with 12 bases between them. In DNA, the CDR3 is TGTGCCACCAGCAGACGTGACAGCTGGGAAAAACTGTTTTTT. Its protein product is CATSRRDSWEKLFF.

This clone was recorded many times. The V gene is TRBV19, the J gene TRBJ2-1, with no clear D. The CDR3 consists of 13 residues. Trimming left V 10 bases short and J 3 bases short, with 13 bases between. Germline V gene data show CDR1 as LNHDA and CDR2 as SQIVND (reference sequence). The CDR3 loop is CATKDPDYNEQFF. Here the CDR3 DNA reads TGTGCCACCAAAGACCCTGACTACAATGAGCAGTTCTTC.

The CDR3 sequence is CSGDKRTERETQYF. The DNA of the CDR3 is TGCAGTGGGGACAAAAGGACGGAACGGGAGACCCAGTACTTC. V usage is TRBV20-1 and J usage is TRBJ2-5; maybe TRBD1 (6 bases). CDR3 length: 14 residues. V was cut by 7 bases and J by 5 bases, with 20 bases left in between. The germline CDR1 and CDR2 sequences are DFQATT and SNEGSKA (reference sequence).

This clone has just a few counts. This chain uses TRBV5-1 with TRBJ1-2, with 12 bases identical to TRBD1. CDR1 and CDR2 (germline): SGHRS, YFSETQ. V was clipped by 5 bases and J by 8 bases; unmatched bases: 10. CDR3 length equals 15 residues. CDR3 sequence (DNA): TGCGCCAGCAGGTGGGACAGGGGGCGGATTTACGGCTACACCTTC. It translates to CASRWDRGRIYGYTF.

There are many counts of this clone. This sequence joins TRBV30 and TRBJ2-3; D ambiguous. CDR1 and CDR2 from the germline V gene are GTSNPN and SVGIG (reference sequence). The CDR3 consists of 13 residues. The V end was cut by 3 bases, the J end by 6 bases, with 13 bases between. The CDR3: CAWSFRSRDTQYF. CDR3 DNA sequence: TGTGCCTGGAGCTTTAGGTCTAGGGATACGCAGTATTTT.

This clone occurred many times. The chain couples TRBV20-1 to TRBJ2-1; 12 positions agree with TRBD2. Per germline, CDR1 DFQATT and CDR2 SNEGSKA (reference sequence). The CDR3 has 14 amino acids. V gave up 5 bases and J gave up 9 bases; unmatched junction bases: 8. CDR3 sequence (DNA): TGCAGTGCTTCGGTGGCTAGCGGGAGGGGTGAGCAGTTCTTC. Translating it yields CSASVASGRGEQFF.

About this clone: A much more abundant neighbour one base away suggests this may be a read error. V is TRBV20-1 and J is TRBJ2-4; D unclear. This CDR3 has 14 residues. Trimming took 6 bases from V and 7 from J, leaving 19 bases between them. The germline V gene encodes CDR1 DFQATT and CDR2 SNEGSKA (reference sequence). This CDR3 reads CSAPPQYGSNIQYF. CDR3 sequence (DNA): TGCAGTGCCCCACCCCAGTACGGCAGCAACATTCAGTACTTC.

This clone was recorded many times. CDR3 protein: CATSRDLGQVFNYGYTF. The CDR3 bases are TGTGCCACCAGCAGAGATTTGGGACAGGTATTCAACTATGGCTACACCTTC. The chain combines TRBV15 with TRBJ1-2, with 8 nucleotides matching TRBD1. V was pared by 0 bases and J by 2 bases, with 8 bases of the junction left unmatched. Germline V CDR1 and CDR2: LNHNV, YYDKDF (reference sequence). The CDR3 runs to 17 residues.

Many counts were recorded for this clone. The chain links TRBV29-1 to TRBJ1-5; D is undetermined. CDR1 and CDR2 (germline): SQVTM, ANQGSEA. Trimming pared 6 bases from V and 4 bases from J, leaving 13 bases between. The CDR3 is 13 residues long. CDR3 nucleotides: TGCAGCGTGAGCGAAAACTCTAATCAGCCCCAGCATTTT. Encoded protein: CSVSENSNQPQHF.

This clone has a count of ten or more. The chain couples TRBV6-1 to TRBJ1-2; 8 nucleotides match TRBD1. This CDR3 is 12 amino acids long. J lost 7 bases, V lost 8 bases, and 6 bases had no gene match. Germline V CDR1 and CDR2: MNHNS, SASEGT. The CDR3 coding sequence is TGTGCCAGCGGGACAGGTCTTGGTGGCTACACCTTC. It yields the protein CASGTGLGGYTF.

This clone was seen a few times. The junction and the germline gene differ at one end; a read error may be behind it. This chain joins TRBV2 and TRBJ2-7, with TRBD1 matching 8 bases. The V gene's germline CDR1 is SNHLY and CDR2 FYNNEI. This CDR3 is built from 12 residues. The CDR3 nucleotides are TGTGCCGCCGGACAGGGTGTTTACGAGCGGTACTTC. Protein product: CAAGQGVYERYF. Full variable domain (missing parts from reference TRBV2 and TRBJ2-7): EPEVTQTPSHQVTQMGQEVILRCVPISNHLYFYWYRQILGQKVEFLVSFYNNEISEKSEIFDDQFSVERPDGSNFTLKIRSTKLEDSAMYFCAAGQGVYERYFGPGTRLTVT.

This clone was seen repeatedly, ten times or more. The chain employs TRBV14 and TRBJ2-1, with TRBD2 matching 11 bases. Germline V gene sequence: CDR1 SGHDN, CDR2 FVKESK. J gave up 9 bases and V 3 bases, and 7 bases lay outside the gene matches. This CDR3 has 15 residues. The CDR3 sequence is CASSQGLAGGPEQFF. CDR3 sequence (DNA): TGTGCCAGCAGCCAGGGGCTAGCGGGAGGCCCTGAGCAGTTCTTC.

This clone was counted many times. CDR3 in amino acids: CASNPIPTADREGDTQYF. The CDR3 nucleotides are TGTGCCAGCAACCCGATCCCAACTGCTGACAGAGAAGGGGATACGCAGTATTTT. The chain is built from TRBV28 and TRBJ2-3, with D perhaps TRBD1 (5 bases). Germline values: CDR1 MDHEN, CDR2 SYDVKM. Trimming shortened V by 7 bases and J by 6 bases, and 29 bases separated the two germline ends. The CDR3 consists of 18 residues.

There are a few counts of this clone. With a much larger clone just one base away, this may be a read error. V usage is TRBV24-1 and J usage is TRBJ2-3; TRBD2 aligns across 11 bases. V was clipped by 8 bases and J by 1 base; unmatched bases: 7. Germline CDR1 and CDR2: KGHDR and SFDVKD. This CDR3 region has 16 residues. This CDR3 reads CATIDGLAGGTDTQYF. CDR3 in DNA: TGTGCCACCATTGACGGACTAGCGGGTGGCACAGATACGCAGTATTTT.